This T cell receptor beta chain was sequenced for a study of blood T cell repertoires in COVID-19. In germline, CDR1 is ENHRY, CDR2 SYGVKD. V was shortened by 7 bases and J by 4 bases, with 11 bases between the two germline ends. This CDR3 comprises 13 residues. Recovered status applied to Cohort 3 donors who had two consecutive negative PCRs. It also applied to those with clearance or with symptom resolution. TCRdb's copy holds only in-frame clones and misses some; the assay was immunoSEQ multiplex PCR. The sample contains approximately 330,000 clones, roughly nine tenths of which appear only once. This TCR was recovered from a woman in her twenties or thirties who had recovered from COVID-19. The sample comprised PBMCs or T cells enriched from blood (not recorded which). The chain carries TRBV10-3 and TRBJ1-5, with a weak D call TRBD1 (6 bases). The CDR3 loop is CAITPGQNQPQHF. For the CDR3, the DNA is TGTGCCATCACTCCCGGACAGAATCAGCCCCAGCATTTT.